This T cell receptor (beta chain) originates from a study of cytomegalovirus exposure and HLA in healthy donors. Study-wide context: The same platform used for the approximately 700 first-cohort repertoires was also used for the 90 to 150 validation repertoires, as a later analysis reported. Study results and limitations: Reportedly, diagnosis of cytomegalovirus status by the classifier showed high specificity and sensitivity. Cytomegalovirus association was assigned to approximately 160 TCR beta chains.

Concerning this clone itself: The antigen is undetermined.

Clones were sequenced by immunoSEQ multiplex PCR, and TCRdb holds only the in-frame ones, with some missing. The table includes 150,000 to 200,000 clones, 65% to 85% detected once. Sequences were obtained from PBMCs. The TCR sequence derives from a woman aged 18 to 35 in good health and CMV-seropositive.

CDR3: CASSPGAGAGNTIYF. For the CDR3, the DNA is TGTGCCAGCTCACCAGGCGCAGGGGCTGGAAACACCATATATTTT. V and J are TRBV18 and TRBJ1-3; perhaps TRBD1 as D (6 bases). Germline CDR1 and CDR2: KGHSH and LQKENI. This CDR3 has 15 amino acids. The germline V and J ends were trimmed by 2 bases and 2 bases, with 10 bases remaining between them.